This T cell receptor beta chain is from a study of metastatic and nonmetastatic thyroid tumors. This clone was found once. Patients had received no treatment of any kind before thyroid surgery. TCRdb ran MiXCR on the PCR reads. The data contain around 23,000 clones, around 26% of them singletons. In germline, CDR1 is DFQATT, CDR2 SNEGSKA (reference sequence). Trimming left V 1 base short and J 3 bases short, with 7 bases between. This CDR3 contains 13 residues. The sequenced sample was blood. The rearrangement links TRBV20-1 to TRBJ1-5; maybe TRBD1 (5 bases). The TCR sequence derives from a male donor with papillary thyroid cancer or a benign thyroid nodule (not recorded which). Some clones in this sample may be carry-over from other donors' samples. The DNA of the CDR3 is TGCAGTGCTAGAGGACAGCACAATCAGCCCCAGCATTTT. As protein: CSARGQHNQPQHF.